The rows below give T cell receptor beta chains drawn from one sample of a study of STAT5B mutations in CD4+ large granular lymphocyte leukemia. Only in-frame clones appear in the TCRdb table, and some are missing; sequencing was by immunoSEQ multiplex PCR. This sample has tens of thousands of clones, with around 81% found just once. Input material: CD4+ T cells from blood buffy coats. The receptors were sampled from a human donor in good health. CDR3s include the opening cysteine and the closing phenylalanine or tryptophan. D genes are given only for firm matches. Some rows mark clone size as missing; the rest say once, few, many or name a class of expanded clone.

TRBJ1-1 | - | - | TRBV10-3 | CAISPGESTEAFF | TGTGCCATCAGCCCAGGGGAAAGCACTGAAGCTTTCTTT
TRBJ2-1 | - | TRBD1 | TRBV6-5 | CASSYSGTGSSYEQFF | TGTGCCAGCAGTTACTCGGGGACAGGGAGTAGCTATGAGCAGTTCTTC
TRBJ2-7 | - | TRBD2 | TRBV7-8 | CASSRRDYAEQYF | TGTGCCAGCAGCCGACGGGACTACGCCGAGCAGTACTTC
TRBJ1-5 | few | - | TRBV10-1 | CASSEGGNQPQHF | TGCGCCAGCAGTGAGGGAGGCAATCAGCCCCAGCATTTT
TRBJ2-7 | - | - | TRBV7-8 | CASSWGGQGPYEQYF | TGTGCCAGCAGCTGGGGTGGGCAGGGCCCCTACGAGCAGTACTTC
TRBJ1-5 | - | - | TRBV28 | CASSFINQPQHF | TGTGCCAGCAGTTTTATCAATCAGCCCCAGCATTTT
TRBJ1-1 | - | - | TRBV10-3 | CAIRPDNFFGTFF | TGTGCCATCAGACCGGACAATTTCTTCGGGACTTTCTTT
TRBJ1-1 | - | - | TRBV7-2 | CASSFSRDTEAFF | TGTGCCAGCAGTTTTTCCCGGGACACTGAAGCTTTCTTT
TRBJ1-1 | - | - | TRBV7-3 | CASSLKGGPAEAFF | TGTGCCAGCAGCTTAAAGGGAGGCCCCGCGGAAGCTTTCTTT
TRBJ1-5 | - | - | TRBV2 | CASRDWSNQPQHF | TGTGCCAGCAGGGATTGGAGCAATCAGCCCCAGCATTTT
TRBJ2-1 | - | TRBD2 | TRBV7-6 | CASSLLAGGPDEQFF | TGTGCCAGCAGCTTACTAGCGGGAGGGCCGGATGAGCAGTTCTTC
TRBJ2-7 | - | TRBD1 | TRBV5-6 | CASSRVRDRGRTGHEQYF | TGTGCCAGCAGCCGGGTCCGGGACAGGGGGCGAACTGGTCACGAGCAGTACTTC
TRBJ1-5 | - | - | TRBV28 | CASRGHHNQPQHF | TGTGCCAGCAGGGGACATCACAATCAGCCCCAGCATTTT
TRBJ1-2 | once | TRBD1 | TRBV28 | CASIPGQGGGYTF | TGTGCCAGCATCCCCGGACAGGGCGGTGGCTACACCTTC
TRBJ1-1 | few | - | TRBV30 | CAWSESENTEAFF | TGTGCCTGGAGTGAGTCTGAGAACACTGAAGCTTTCTTT
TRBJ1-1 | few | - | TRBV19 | CASRDTGTMNTEAFF | TGTGCCAGTAGAGATACCGGGACAATGAACACTGAAGCTTTCTTT
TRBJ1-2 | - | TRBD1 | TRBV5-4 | CASSTRTGGDYGYTF | TGTGCCAGCAGCACCCGGACAGGGGGCGACTATGGCTACACCTTC
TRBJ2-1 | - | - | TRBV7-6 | CASSSSETYNEQFF | TGTGCCAGCAGCTCTAGCGAAACCTACAATGAGCAGTTCTTC
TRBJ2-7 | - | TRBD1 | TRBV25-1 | CASTTGPLYEQYF | TGTGCCAGCACGACAGGGCCCCTCTACGAGCAGTACTTC
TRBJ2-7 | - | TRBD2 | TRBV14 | CASSPRTSGSGGEQYF | TGTGCCAGCAGCCCAAGAACTAGCGGGAGTGGTGGCGAGCAGTACTTC
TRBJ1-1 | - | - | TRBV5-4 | CASSPGGRGVRGPEAFF | TGTGCCAGCAGCCCCGGGGGGAGGGGGGTACGGGGGCCTGAAGCTTTCTTT
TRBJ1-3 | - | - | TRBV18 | CASSPTTETLSGNTIYF | TGTGCCAGCTCACCGACGACCGAGACCCTCTCTGGAAACACCATATATTTT
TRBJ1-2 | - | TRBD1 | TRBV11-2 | CASSYAGQGKGYTF | TGTGCCAGCAGCTACGCAGGACAGGGAAAGGGCTACACCTTC
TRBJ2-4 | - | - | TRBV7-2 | CASSSLAKNIQYF | TGTGCCAGCAGCTCCCTAGCCAAAAACATTCAGTACTTC
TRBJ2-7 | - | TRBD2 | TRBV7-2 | CASSLGLAGGVDEQYF | TGTGCCAGCAGCTTAGGCTTGGCGGGAGGTGTCGACGAGCAGTACTTC
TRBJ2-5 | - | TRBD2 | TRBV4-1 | CASSQDGLAGVRETQYF | TGCGCCAGCAGCCAAGACGGACTAGCGGGAGTTCGAGAGACCCAGTACTTC
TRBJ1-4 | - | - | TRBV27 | CASGSSAAGEKLFF | TGTGCCAGCGGAAGTTCGGCGGCCGGGGAAAAACTGTTTTTT
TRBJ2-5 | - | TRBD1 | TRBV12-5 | CASGLGTGVQETQYF | TGTGCTAGTGGTTTGGGGACAGGGGTCCAAGAGACCCAGTACTTC
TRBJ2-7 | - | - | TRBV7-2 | CASSLDRDSGYEQYF | TGTGCCAGCAGCTTAGATCGCGATAGCGGATACGAGCAGTACTTC
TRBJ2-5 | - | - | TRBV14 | CASSQEYGIQETQYF | TGTGCCAGCAGCCAAGAATACGGAATCCAAGAGACCCAGTACTTC
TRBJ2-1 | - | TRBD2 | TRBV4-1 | CASRLAEASGSNEQFF | TGCGCCAGCAGACTAGCCGAGGCTAGCGGGAGCAACGAGCAGTTCTTC
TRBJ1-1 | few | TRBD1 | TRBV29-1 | CSVVGQGEVNTEAFF | TGCAGCGTTGTAGGCCAGGGGGAGGTGAACACTGAAGCTTTCTTT
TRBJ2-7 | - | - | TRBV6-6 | CASRREGNSPYEQYF | TGTGCCAGCAGGAGAGAGGGTAACTCCCCCTACGAGCAGTACTTC
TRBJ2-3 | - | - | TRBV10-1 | CASSGGARADTQYF | TGCGCCAGCAGTGGAGGCGCTAGGGCAGATACGCAGTATTTT
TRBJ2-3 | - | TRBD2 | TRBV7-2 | CASSLARAPGLVGTDTQYF | TGTGCCAGCAGCTTAGCGAGGGCGCCGGGACTAGTCGGCACAGATACGCAGTATTTT
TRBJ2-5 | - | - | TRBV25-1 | CASSHSWGAGETQYF | TGTGCCAGCAGTCACAGCTGGGGGGCCGGGGAGACCCAGTACTTC
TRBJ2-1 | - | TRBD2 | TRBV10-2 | CASSASGYNEQFF | TGCGCCAGCTCGGCTAGCGGGTACAATGAGCAGTTCTTC
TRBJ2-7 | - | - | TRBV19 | CASKRTASSYEQYF | TGTGCCTCAAAGCGGACCGCAAGCTCCTACGAGCAGTACTTC
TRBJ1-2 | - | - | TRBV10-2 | CASAGSDGYTF | TGCGCCAGCGCGGGGTCAGATGGCTACACCTTC